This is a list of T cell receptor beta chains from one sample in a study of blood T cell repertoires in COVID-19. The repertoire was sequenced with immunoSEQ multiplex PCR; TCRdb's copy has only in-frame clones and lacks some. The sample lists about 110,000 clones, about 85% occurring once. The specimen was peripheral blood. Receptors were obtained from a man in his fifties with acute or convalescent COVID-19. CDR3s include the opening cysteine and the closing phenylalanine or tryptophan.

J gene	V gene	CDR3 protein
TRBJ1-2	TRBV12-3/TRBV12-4	CASSPGRGTGYTF
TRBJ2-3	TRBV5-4	CASSLFISGTAPDTQYF
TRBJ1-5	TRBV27	CASSLFSGGNQPQHF
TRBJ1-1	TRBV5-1	CASSRAGQGRNTEAFF
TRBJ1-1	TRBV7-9	CASSSFRTGMNTEAFF
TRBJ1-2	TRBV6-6	CASSPQAGYGYTF
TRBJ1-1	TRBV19	CASSINRVDTEAFF
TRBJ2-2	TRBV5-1	CASSPRTGITGELFF
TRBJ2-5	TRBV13	CASSLRTSGGRETQYF
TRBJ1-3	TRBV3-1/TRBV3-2	CASSQGPRGQGRGNTIYF
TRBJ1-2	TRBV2	CASNNDRGLGGYTF
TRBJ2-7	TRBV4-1	CASSQHGQGYEQYF
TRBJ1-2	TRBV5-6	CASSRVGREIDYGYTF
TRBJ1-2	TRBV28	CANSLGSGNYGYTF
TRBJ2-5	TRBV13	CASSSDSEETQYF
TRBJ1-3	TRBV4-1	CASSQDSRNSGNTIYF
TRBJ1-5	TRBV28	CASNGFSNQPQHF
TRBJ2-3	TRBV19	CASSRGSGGDTQYF
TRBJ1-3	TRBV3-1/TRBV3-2	CASSQDTVSGNTIYF
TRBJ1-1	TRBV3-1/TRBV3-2	CASSHTGVGAEAFF
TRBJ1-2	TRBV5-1	CASRAAGTANYGYTF
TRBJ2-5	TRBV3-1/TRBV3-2	CASSRRQGERETQYF
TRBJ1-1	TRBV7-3	CASSSGEGTEAFF
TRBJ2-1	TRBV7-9	CASSLVGEDNEQFF
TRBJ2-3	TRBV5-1	CASKLLTGVTDTQYF
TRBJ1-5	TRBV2	CASLGAGNQPQHF
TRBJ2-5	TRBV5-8	CASSPRGGYQETQYF
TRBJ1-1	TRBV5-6	CASSFGGGTEAFF
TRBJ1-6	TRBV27	CASSLGTVYNSPLHF
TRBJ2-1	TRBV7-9	CASSFSPSGNEQFF
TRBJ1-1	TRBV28	CASSPSGQPNTEAFF
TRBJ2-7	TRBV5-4	CASSSDSSYEQYF
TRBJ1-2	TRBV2	CASSPDRIYGYTF
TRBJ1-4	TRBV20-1	CSGEGSEKLFF
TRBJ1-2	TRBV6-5	CASSYWGQEGAGYTF
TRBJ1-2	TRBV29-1	CSVEEPQGRNYGYTF
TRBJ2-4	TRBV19	CASSLALTSPQYF
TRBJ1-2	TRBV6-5	CASLLGAVESYGYTF
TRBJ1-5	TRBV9	CASSPTVGGNQPQHF
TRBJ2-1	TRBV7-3	CASSFPGGYNEQFF
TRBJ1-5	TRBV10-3	CAISPGQGGQPQHF
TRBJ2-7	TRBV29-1	CSVEGQSGYEQYF
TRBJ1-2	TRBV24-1	CATSDHRGVGYTF
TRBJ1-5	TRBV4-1	CASSQVRDRFQPQHF
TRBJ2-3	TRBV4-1	CASSQDITSGWDTQYF
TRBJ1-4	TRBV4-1	CASSQGKYLNEKLFF
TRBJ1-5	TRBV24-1	CATSDPRQGGRQPQHF
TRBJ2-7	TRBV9	CASSVWPGAYEQYF
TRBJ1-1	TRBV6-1	CASSENGEVGTEAFF
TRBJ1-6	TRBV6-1	CASSDGDKTLF
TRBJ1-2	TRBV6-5	CASSYFAYYGYTF
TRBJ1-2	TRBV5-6	CASSPGGTNGYTF
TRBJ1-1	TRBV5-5	CASSLERTGATEAFF
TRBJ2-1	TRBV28	CASSFPRGTGARNEQFF
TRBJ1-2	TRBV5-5	CASSFTRQGISDGYTF
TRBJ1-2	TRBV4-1	CASSQTGQESNYGYTF
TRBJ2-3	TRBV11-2	CASSPRLAGAADTQYF
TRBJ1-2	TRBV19	CASSIVGLLYGYTF
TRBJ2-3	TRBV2	CASSASTSGADTQYF
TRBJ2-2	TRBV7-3	CASSLTPGAPSTGELFF